The entry below gives a single TCR beta chain sequence along with its context. The protocol was immunoSEQ multiplex PCR, while the TCRdb copy is restricted to in-frame clones and leaves out a portion. This sample carries some 140,000 clones, roughly 95% of them seen once, and the ten largest clones take about 0.42%. V trimming: 0 bases; J trimming: 2 bases; junction bases outside the gene matches: 2. The CDR3 length is 15 residues. Germline V gene data show CDR1 as SGDLS and CDR2 as YYNGEE. This specimen belongs to a study of T cell changes during pregnancy in multiple sclerosis. The TCR sequence derives from a female donor with multiple sclerosis, enrolled in a pregnancy study. This chain links TRBV9 with TRBJ2-3, with 8 positions matching TRBD2. The sequencing here drew on peripheral blood, taken after pregnancy. The CDR3, as DNA: TGTGCCAGCAGCGTAGACGGGAGGGACACAGATACGCAGTATTTT. It codes for CASSVDGRDTDTQYF.